The 7 T cell receptor beta chains reported below all come from one sample, sequenced in a study of T cell responses to AZD1222 COVID-19 vaccine. Only in-frame clones appear in the TCRdb table, and some are missing; sequencing was by immunoSEQ multiplex PCR. The table records 89,000 or so clones, just over 85% of them present only once. The starting material was peripheral blood, obtained on day 0 of AZD1222 vaccination. The receptor source for this set is an adult in good health.

In the case of this clone: A junction boundary mismatches the germline segment, possibly from a read error. The rearrangement uses TRBV28 and TRBJ2-5; either TRBD1 or TRBD2 may supply D (6 bases each). The CDR3 has 15 amino acids. CDR1 and CDR2 (germline): MDHEN, SYDVKM. In nucleotides, the CDR3 is TGTGCCAGCACTCCCGGGGGACGCATGACGGGGGCCCCGCACTTC. It codes for CASTPGGRMTGAPHF.

The chain employs TRBV30 and TRBJ2-1; no definite D call. From germline, CDR1 is GTSNPN and CDR2 SVGIG (reference sequence). V lost 0 bases and J 1 base, leaving 16 bases between the germline ends. The CDR3 runs to 17 residues. This chain's CDR3 is CAWSVRAIGRSYNEQFF. The DNA of the CDR3 is TGTGCCTGGAGTGTAAGGGCAATTGGACGGTCCTACAATGAGCAGTTCTTC.

This chain links TRBV28 with TRBJ1-5, with D unresolved. This CDR3 spans 12 amino acids. Trimming pared 6 bases from V and 5 bases from J, leaving 8 bases between. CDR1 is MDHEN and CDR2 is SYDVKM in the germline V gene. The CDR3 is CASRSSDQPQHF. The CDR3, as DNA: TGTGCCAGCAGGTCCTCCGATCAGCCCCAGCATTTT.

A single count supports this clone. The chain carries TRBV9 and TRBJ2-7, with 9 bases that match TRBD2. The V gene end was trimmed by 1 base and the J gene end by 0 bases; junction bases not matched to a gene: 2. The CDR3 length is 15 residues. The germline V gene encodes CDR1 SGDLS and CDR2 YYNGEE. CDR3 DNA: TGTGCCAGCAGCGTATTAGCGGGGGCCTCCTACGAGCAGTACTTC. Amino acid sequence: CASSVLAGASYEQYF.

V gene TRBV18 combines with J gene TRBJ2-1, with 9 nucleotides matching TRBD2. CDR3 size: 15 residues. Per the germline V gene, CDR1 is KGHSH and CDR2 is LQKENI. V shed 6 bases and J 6 bases; nucleotides not matched to a gene: 9. CDR3 amino acids: CASSPRATSGNEQFF. The CDR3 nucleotides are TGTGCCAGCTCCCCCCGGGCGACTAGCGGCAATGAGCAGTTCTTC. The full variable domain, rest sourced from reference TRBV18 and TRBJ2-1, is NAGVMQNPRHLVRRRGQEARLRCSPMKGHSHVYWYRQLPEEGLKFMVYLQKENIIDESGMPKERFSAEFPKEGPSILRIQQVVRGDSAAYFCASSPRATSGNEQFFGPGTRLTVL.

V gene TRBV5-4 combines with J gene TRBJ2-2; D might be TRBD1 (5 bases). Germline V gives CDR1 SGHNT, CDR2 YYREEE (reference sequence). This CDR3 spans 14 amino acids. Trimming removed 5 bases from V and 7 bases from J, with 15 bases in between. The CDR3 sequence is CASSSWGRGGELFF. The CDR3 DNA reads TGTGCCAGCAGTAGTTGGGGAAGGGGCGGGGAGCTGTTTTTT.

The chain recombines TRBV11-3 with TRBJ1-1; a possible D gene is TRBD1 (5 bases). Trimming pared 5 bases from V and 1 base from J, leaving 26 bases between. This CDR3 has 19 amino acids. Germline lookup yields CDR1 SGHNT and CDR2 YENEEA. The CDR3 loop reads CASSPKLGAFSATNTEAFF. The CDR3 coding sequence is TGTGCCAGCAGCCCTAAATTAGGGGCTTTTTCGGCGACGAACACTGAAGCTTTCTTT.